The present T cell receptor (beta chain) was sequenced within a study of post-analysis software for immune sequencing data. Across the study: Disease courses included relapsing-remitting, secondary progressive and progressive-relapsing multiple sclerosis. Whole-study findings and limits: Multiple sclerosis was associated with a significant reduction in normalized Chao1 diversity relative to controls. With TRBV5-6, TRBV5-1 and TRBV20-1 included, a handful of TRBV segments were more frequent in patients than in controls. Clustering by F measure revealed strong co-clustering among samples prepared together in one batch.

Concerning this clonotype itself: Its target is not known.

The library was made from cDNA and included unique molecular identifiers. cDNA molecules numbering roughly 0.5 million came from around 0.96 to 9.9 million T cells. TCRdb re-called the PCR reads with MiXCR, one entry per CDR3 protein. The table lists around 710,000 distinct CDR3 sequences, around 45% of them singletons. Trimming at V came to 5 bases and at J to 5 bases, leaving 9 bases not matched to a gene. Per the germline V gene, CDR1 is PRHDT and CDR2 is FYEKMQ (reference sequence). This CDR3 is 15 amino acids long. The origin of this receptor is a girl aged 5-17 years with multiple sclerosis. The rearrangement joins TRBV13 to TRBJ2-1; 7 positions agree with TRBD2. Sequenced input: blood. In DNA form, the CDR3 reads TGTGCCAGCAGCGAGTTGCCCAGCGGGAACAATGAGCAGTTCTTC. This gives the protein CASSELPSGNNEQFF.